One sample yielded the 28 T cell receptor beta chains listed below, sequenced in a study of OX40 agonist ivuxolimab in advanced cancers. Here immunoSEQ multiplex PCR was the method, and the copy in TCRdb shows in-frame clones only, minus some. The sample has 53,000 or so clones; roughly 93% are singletons. Sample: CD4+ or CD8+ T cells sorted from blood, taken in a trial of the OX40 agonist ivuxolimab. These receptors were collected from an adult with an advanced solid tumor such as melanoma, head and neck, liver or kidney cancer.

CDR3 in amino acids: CASSPPRQGSYEQYF. The CDR3, as DNA: TGTGCCAGCAGTCCTCCCCGACAGGGGAGTTACGAGCAGTACTTC. The chain links TRBV6-5 to TRBJ2-7; 8 nucleotides line up with TRBD1. Germline CDR1 and CDR2: MNHEY and SVGAGI. The junction had 10 bases not matched to a gene; V was cut back by 5 bases and J by 4 bases. This CDR3 region has 15 residues.

The V gene is TRBV7-2, the J gene TRBJ1-1; D is undetermined. There are 16 residues in the CDR3. The V end lost 0 bases, the J end lost 6 bases, and 17 bases lay between the germline ends. Per germline, CDR1 SGHTA and CDR2 FQGNSA. This CDR3 reads CASSLATAWSNAEAFF. The CDR3 DNA follows: TGTGCCAGCAGCTTAGCCACAGCATGGAGTAACGCTGAAGCTTTCTTT.

The chain combines TRBV27 with TRBJ2-1; TRBD2 matches at 11 bases. Per the germline V gene, CDR1 is MNHEY and CDR2 is SMNVEV (reference sequence). J was trimmed by 9 bases and V by 6 bases; bases with no gene match: 16. The CDR3 extends over 17 amino acids. The CDR3 bases are TGTGCCAGCAGGGGGGGTACTAGCGGGAGAGGCAGCAGTGAGCAGTTCTTC. Its protein is CASRGGTSGRGSSEQFF.

The chain combines TRBV4-3 with TRBJ2-3; either TRBD1 or TRBD2 may fit D (7 bases each). The CDR3 covers 17 residues. CDR1 is LGHNA and CDR2 is YSLEER in the germline V gene. V was trimmed by 4 bases and J by 3 bases, leaving 20 bases between them. The CDR3 sequence is CASSPSREGAATDTQYF. As DNA, the CDR3 is TGCGCCAGCAGCCCCTCTAGGGAGGGGGCGGCGACAGATACGCAGTATTTT.

The V gene is TRBV9, the J gene TRBJ2-7, with D possibly matching TRBD2 (5 bases). The CDR3 runs 15 residues. V was cut by 0 bases and J by 0 bases, with 10 bases left in between. Germline CDR1 reads SGDLS; CDR2 reads YYNGEE. The DNA of the CDR3 is TGTGCCAGCAGCGTAGGAGACTATAGCTCCTACGAGCAGTACTTC. Translating it yields CASSVGDYSSYEQYF.

The CDR3 DNA follows: TGTGCCAGCAGCTCCCGATGGATAGAAGAGACCCAGTACTTC. This codes for CASSSRWIEETQYF. The gene calls are TRBV11-2 and TRBJ2-5; D remains unclear. CDR3 length equals 14 residues. Germline CDR1 SGHAT, CDR2 FQNNGV. V lost 4 bases to trimming and J lost 3 bases, with 12 bases between them.

This chain joins TRBV11-3 and TRBJ2-5, with D possibly being TRBD1 (5 bases). V was shortened by 11 bases and J by 2 bases, with 21 bases between the two germline ends. The CDR3 has 15 amino acids. The germline gives CDR1 SGHNT, CDR2 YENEEA. CDR3 nucleotide sequence: TGTGCCCTCCCGCCCTGTGACAGCCCGCAAGAGACCCAGTACTTC. Protein sequence: CALPPCDSPQETQYF.

This rearrangement joins TRBV2 to TRBJ2-7; 14 bases are a match to TRBD2. CDR1 SNHLY and CDR2 FYNNEI come from the germline V gene. This CDR3 comprises 18 residues. V lost 6 bases, J lost 0 bases, and 10 bases stayed unmatched. CDR3 protein: CASSGLGLAGEASYEQYF. Here the CDR3 DNA reads TGTGCCAGCAGCGGCCTGGGACTAGCGGGAGAAGCCTCCTACGAGCAGTACTTC.

The CDR3 DNA follows: TGTGCCAGCAGTAAACTACTAGCGGGAGAGGAGGATGAGCAGTTCTTC. Its protein product is CASSKLLAGEEDEQFF. V gene TRBV27 combines with J gene TRBJ2-1, with 11 bases aligning to TRBD2. The CDR3 length is 16 residues. V lost 5 bases and J lost 8; bases outside the gene matches: 11. CDR1 and CDR2 from the germline V gene are MNHEY and SMNVEV (reference sequence).

V gene TRBV4-1 combines with J gene TRBJ2-7, with D possibly matching TRBD1 (6 bases). Looked up from germline, CDR1 is MGHRA and CDR2 is YSYEKL. Trimming removed 4 bases at V and 2 bases at J, with 9 bases between. This CDR3 has 13 amino acids. DNA of the CDR3: TGCGCCAGCAGCCCTGGACAGACCTACGAGCAGTACTTC. Protein: CASSPGQTYEQYF.

The chain employs TRBV16 and TRBJ2-7, with D perhaps TRBD2 (7 bases). The CDR3 loop spans 15 amino acids. V was shortened by 5 bases and J by 5 bases, with 19 bases between the two germline ends. The V gene's germline CDR1 is KGHSY and CDR2 FQNENV. CDR3 DNA: TGTGCCAGCAGCTTGAGAGGCGGGGGCTTCGACGAGCAGTACTTC. As protein: CASSLRGGGFDEQYF.

The genes are TRBV6-5 and TRBJ2-7; tentatively, D is TRBD1 or TRBD2 (6 bases each). This CDR3 region has 15 residues. The germline V gene encodes CDR1 MNHEY and CDR2 SVGAGI. Between the trimmed V and J ends, which lost 3 bases and 4 bases, there was a span of 16 bases. CDR3 protein: CASSYRDGGQYEQYF. The DNA for the CDR3 is TGTGCCAGCAGTTATAGGGATGGGGGGCAGTACGAGCAGTACTTC.

The chain is built from TRBV28 and TRBJ2-1; 8 bases align to TRBD2. Looked up from germline, CDR1 is MDHEN and CDR2 is SYDVKM. This CDR3 is built from 17 residues. V shed 6 bases and J 8 bases; nucleotides not matched to a gene: 18. CDR3 region: CASRTWGERERRDEQFF. For the CDR3, the DNA is TGTGCCAGCAGGACTTGGGGGGAGCGGGAGCGACGGGATGAGCAGTTCTTC. Full variable domain (remainder filled in from reference TRBV28 and TRBJ2-1): DVKVTQSSRYLVKRTGEKVFLECVQDMDHENMFWYRQDPGLGLRLIYFSYDVKMKEKGDIPEGYSVSREKKERFSLILESASTNQTSMYLCASRTWGERERRDEQFFGPGTRLTVL.

This chain joins TRBV16 and TRBJ2-7; D is possibly TRBD1 (6 bases). The CDR3 is made up of 14 amino acids. Germline CDR1 and CDR2: KGHSY and FQNENV. V lost 0 bases, J lost 3 bases, and 9 bases lay in between. The CDR3 spells CASSQSGGIYEQYF. The CDR3 DNA reads as TGTGCCAGCAGCCAATCAGGGGGAATCTACGAGCAGTACTTC.

The chain employs TRBV9 and TRBJ2-7; 8 bases fit TRBD1. From germline, CDR1 is SGDLS and CDR2 YYNGEE. V gave up 3 bases and J gave up 5 bases; unmatched junction bases: 10. This CDR3 has 15 amino acids. Here the CDR3 reads CASSAETGAVDEQYF. In DNA form, the CDR3 reads TGTGCCAGCAGCGCCGAGACAGGGGCTGTGGACGAGCAGTACTTC.

V usage is TRBV7-8 and J usage is TRBJ1-1; D is ambiguous. V lost 3 bases, J lost 0 bases, and 8 bases lay in between. Germline CDR1 and CDR2: SGHVS and FQNEAQ. The CDR3 extends over 14 amino acids. The CDR3 protein is CASSFRAMNTEAFF. CDR3 coding DNA: TGTGCCAGCAGCTTTCGGGCCATGAACACTGAAGCTTTCTTT.

This clone was picked up a small number of times. The CDR3 nucleotides are TGTGCCAGCAGCGCCTTGGGGAGGTACGAAGCTTTCTTT. This sequence encodes CASSALGRYEAFF. The J gene is TRBJ1-1, the V gene TRBV21-1. TRBV21-1 is designated a pseudogene. This CDR3 spans 13 amino acids.

The gene calls are TRBV25-1 and TRBJ2-1; 9 positions match TRBD1. The CDR3 contains 15 residues. The germline gives CDR1 MGHDK, CDR2 SYGVNS. Trimming at V came to 4 bases and at J to 8 bases, leaving 9 bases not matched to a gene. CDR3 amino acids: CASSGDRGLVDEQFF. The CDR3 DNA follows: TGTGCCAGCAGTGGCGACAGGGGGTTAGTGGATGAGCAGTTCTTC.

The rearrangement links TRBV4-3 to TRBJ2-7; TRBD2 agrees at 15 bases. This CDR3 has 17 residues. The trim removed 3 bases at V and 0 bases at J, leaving 3 bases unmatched. CDR1 is LGHNA and CDR2 is YSLEER in the germline V gene. The DNA of the CDR3 is TGCGCCAGCAGCCACGGACTAGCGGGGGGGACCTCCTACGAGCAGTACTTC. As protein: CASSHGLAGGTSYEQYF.

The sample holds one count of this clone. The chain uses TRBV9 and TRBJ2-3; either TRBD1 or TRBD2 may supply D (6 bases each). V was pared by 4 bases and J by 2 bases, with 23 bases between. The germline V gene encodes CDR1 SGDLS and CDR2 YYNGEE. CDR3 length: 18 residues. CDR3 residues: CASSLPTPGAALTDTQYF. CDR3 DNA: TGTGCCAGCAGCCTCCCAACCCCGGGGGCAGCCCTCACAGATACGCAGTATTTT.

This clone was picked up one time. Within the sample, other DNA sequences also encode this same CDR3. The gene calls are TRBV7-9 and TRBJ1-2, with 10 bases aligning to TRBD1. CDR1 is SEHNR and CDR2 is FQNEAQ in the germline V gene (reference sequence). The CDR3 has 13 residues. V trimming: 3 bases; J trimming: 6 bases; junction bases outside the gene matches: 1. The CDR3 sequence is CASSLTGGDGYTF. In nucleotides, the CDR3 is TGTGCCAGCAGCTTGACAGGGGGCGATGGCTACACCTTC.

V usage is TRBV19 and J usage is TRBJ1-2; D unclear. The germline CDR1 and CDR2 sequences are LNHDA and SQIVND (reference sequence). V was shortened by 6 bases and J by 5 bases, with 13 bases between the two germline ends. This CDR3 region has 13 residues. Here the CDR3 reads CASSSDLGYGYTF. CDR3 nucleotides: TGTGCCAGTAGCTCGGATCTGGGGTATGGCTACACCTTC. Full variable domain (rest looked up from reference TRBV19 and TRBJ1-2): DGGITQSPKYLFRKEGQNVTLSCEQNLNHDAMYWYRQDPGQGLRLIYYSQIVNDFQKGDIAEGYSVSREKKESFPLTVTSAQKNPTAFYLCASSSDLGYGYTFGSGTRLTVV.

The genes are TRBV5-4 and TRBJ2-3, with D maybe TRBD1 (6 bases). Deletions cut 2 bases from V and 4 bases from J, with 14 bases between. The germline CDR1 and CDR2 sequences are SGHNT and YYREEE (reference sequence). The length of the CDR3 is 15 residues. The CDR3 protein is CASSFGTLGSDTQYF. In DNA form, the CDR3 reads TGTGCCAGCAGCTTCGGGACACTTGGTTCAGATACGCAGTATTTT.

The chain joins TRBV9 to TRBJ2-1; 10 bases align to TRBD2. J lost 6 bases, V lost 4 bases, and 10 bases had no gene match. The CDR3 runs to 16 residues. Germline V lookup: CDR1 SGDLS, CDR2 YYNGEE. CDR3 loop: CASSSPRAGGPNEQFF. In DNA form, the CDR3 reads TGTGCCAGCAGCTCACCTCGAGCGGGAGGGCCCAATGAGCAGTTCTTC.

This chain links TRBV27 with TRBJ1-2; possibly TRBD1 for D (6 bases). Looked up from germline, CDR1 is MNHEY and CDR2 is SMNVEV (reference sequence). This CDR3 contains 12 residues. V lost 6 bases and J 8 bases, leaving 13 bases between the germline ends. CDR3 residues: CASSPVGGGYTF. In nucleotides, the CDR3 is TGTGCCAGCAGCCCCGTAGGGGGGGGCTACACCTTC.

The genes are TRBV7-6 and TRBJ2-2; D is unresolved. The CDR3 has 15 residues. Germline values: CDR1 SGHVS, CDR2 FNYEAQ. V lost 2 bases and J lost 3, with 10 bases in between. CDR3 residues: CASSLPRAYTGELFF. The CDR3 DNA follows: TGTGCCAGCAGCTTACCTCGGGCCTACACCGGGGAGCTGTTTTTT.

There are a few counts of this clone. V gene TRBV19 combines with J gene TRBJ2-7; TRBD1 matches at 11 bases. Germline CDR1 LNHDA, CDR2 SQIVND (reference sequence). Trimming cost V 6 bases and J 3 bases; bases outside gene matches: 4. The CDR3 spans 14 residues. Here the CDR3 DNA reads TGTGCCAGTAGCGCCGGGACAGGGGGCTACGAGCAGTACTTC. This encodes CASSAGTGGYEQYF. Complete variable domain (other parts from reference TRBV19 and TRBJ2-7): DGGITQSPKYLFRKEGQNVTLSCEQNLNHDAMYWYRQDPGQGLRLIYYSQIVNDFQKGDIAEGYSVSREKKESFPLTVTSAQKNPTAFYLCASSAGTGGYEQYFGPGTRLTVT.

The rearrangement joins TRBV2 to TRBJ2-7, with D possibly matching TRBD1 (5 bases). The germline V gene has CDR1 SNHLY and CDR2 FYNNEI. V lost 3 bases and J lost 1, with 16 bases in between. The CDR3 sequence is 16 residues long. The CDR3 nucleotides are TGTGCCAGCAGTGAGGTAGAAACAGGTTGGTCCTACGAGCAGTACTTC. It is translated as CASSEVETGWSYEQYF.